The T cell receptor beta chain described here comes from a study of cytomegalovirus exposure and HLA in healthy donors (dated by TCRdb to the late 2010s). Regarding the study in general: According to an earlier analysis of 450 to 650 of the donors, about 190 million T cells yielded 90 million to 130 million unique TCR beta sequences and around 280 Gb of sequence data. Donor age, sex, ethnicity and CMV serostatus were compiled together with the repertoire data. Among 398 genotyped donors of the cohort, an average of approximately 240,000 unique TCR beta nucleotide sequences were sequenced per donor, around 20% of them non-productive. In a later genetic analysis, genome-wide SNP genotypes for about 55% of the 666 donors were used, and that subset was treated as a discovery cohort. The study used immunosequencing to profile the T cell repertoires of 670 or so subjects and linked those repertoires to cytomegalovirus serostatus. All discovery cohort repertoires had been generated on a single sequencing platform. Typing coverage differed by locus: A, B, C, DRB1 and DQB1 were typed in roughly 620-630 donors, DQA1 in 500 to 550, DPA1 in some 570, and DPB1 in 450 to 480. An earlier analysis of approximately 580 of the donors used high-throughput TCR beta sequencing to judge whether each TCR beta V gene segment behaved as functional or pseudogenic. Of the approximately 400 genotyped donors, roughly 85% fell in the genetic ancestry cluster associated with self-reported Caucasian donors. Because of strong linkage in the cohort, four or five DR-DQ haplotypes were treated as single units for association and clustering. To predict cytomegalovirus infection status, the study combined high-throughput TCR immunosequencing, statistical association of individual TCRs with disease status, and machine learning. The study aimed to test whether cataloging public T cell receptors could reveal signatures of past pathogen exposure. An early release covering roughly 640 HLA-typed donors comprised about 300 gigabases of sequencing data and approximately 80 million unique TCR sequences. Both class I and class II loci were covered by HLA typing, at four-digit resolution. Rather than drawing on any new phenotypic data, the later analysis identified candidate immune exposures from TCR beta sequences and the way those sequences occurred across donors. In a later analysis, previously published TCR beta repertoires from about 670 donors were re-analyzed and high-resolution HLA genotyping was added so that TCR occurrence patterns could be studied. A separate validation cohort of about 110 different subjects was used in addition to the approximately 670-subject first cohort.

V sheds 5 bases and J sheds 7 bases, leaving 6 bases between their ends. Via the germline V gene, CDR1 is ENHRY and CDR2 SYGVKD. Including cysteine and phenylalanine, the CDR3 has 11 amino acids. Here the CDR3 DNA is all that survives: 33 bases in frame from base 1. The library came from the immunoSEQ multiplex PCR assay. For the multiplex PCR, a mixture combining 60 forward primers for TCR Vbeta segments and 13 reverse primers for TCR Jbeta segments was used. The CDR3 region of rearranged TCR beta genes was amplified from genomic DNA by a multiplex PCR assay. The amplified TCR beta libraries were sequenced on the Illumina HiSeq System as 87-base-pair reads. Per the source publication's procedure: A later analysis counted about 80 million unique TCR beta chains across the 700 or so repertoires, and around 12 million of these chains were shared by at least two donors. Raw reads were error-corrected and collapsed into unique sequences with a nearest-neighbor algorithm that merged closely related sequences to remove PCR and sequencing errors. Alignment of CDR3 sequences to IMGT reference sequences was used to assign V, D and J gene segments. For a sequence to be retained, a match of at least six nucleotides to both a V gene segment and a J gene segment was required. Rearrangements were classified as productive when the CDR3 lacked stop codons and remained in frame with V and J, and all other rearrangements were classified as non-productive. Following IMGT convention, CDR3 was defined as the stretch from the second conserved V-encoded cysteine to the conserved J-encoded phenylalanine. The earlier analysis of about 570 of the donors excluded any sequence lacking an unambiguous match to a single V gene segment. In an earlier analysis of 450 to 700 of the donors, V segments were called functional above 56.7% productive rearrangements and were called segregating when the between-donor standard deviation exceeded 5%. A statistical classification framework was built for diagnosing cytomegalovirus status from the catalog of TCR beta chain sequences. In a later analysis, V and J genes were assigned by comparing TCR nucleotide sequences against IMGT/GENE-DB human TR gene sequences. A later analysis assigned CDR3 sequences and most-parsimonious VDJ recombination scenarios with the TCRdist pipeline. In a later analysis, each TCR beta chain was defined by its CDR3 amino acid sequence together with its V-gene family, and reads lacking a unique V-gene family were excluded. As a way to deal with suspected cross-contamination and a sequencing artifact, a later analysis dropped nearly 600 nucleotide sequences that were highly shared and had low generation probability. For each public chain, a later analysis derived a clonal expansion index from normalized ranks of inferred template counts within each repertoire. A later analysis computed generation probabilities with a VDJ recombination model fitted to out-of-frame rearrangements, and checked the results against IGoR. In a later analysis, TCR-TCR, TCR-HLA and TCR-CMV co-occurrence was scored with hypergeometric tests, and a repertoire-size bias correction was applied to TCR pairs. A later analysis estimated false discovery rates by permuting HLA or CMV assignments 20 times. In a later analysis, co-occurring TCRs were grouped using DBSCAN, and TCRdist sequence similarity was added for clustering within HLA-allele-positive subsets. For co-occurrence clustering, repertoires with fewer than 30,000 or more than 120,000 public chains were excluded, along with four to six repertoires with anomalous nucleotide sharing. This is the immuneACCESS table as TCRdb keeps it, with only in-frame sequences that have V and J called. A part of the clones is gone; compared with another copy, unresolved V genes explain less than half, and the rest is unexplained. V, J and clone size are those of that table, while D and trimming were read from the DNA. The sample table holds some 120,000 clones, of which roughly 80% were seen once. Under 3.5% of the sample goes to the ten largest clones.

A word on this clone: This receptor's antigen is unknown. No qualities accompany the bases; no much larger clone lies one base away.

The cohort consisted of some 670 healthy bone marrow donors. Cohort members were all nominally healthy when sampled, although unrecorded immune exposures were likely present. The donor tested CMV seronegative and was one of the 352 seronegative cohort members. Each donor provided a peripheral blood sample, and peripheral blood mononuclear cells were used for TCR beta sequencing. The Qiagen DNeasy Blood Extraction Kit was used to extract genomic DNA from the blood cell samples. Study-level results and caveats: Compared with the 666-donor mean, donors in an Asian-associated ancestry cluster had fewer N-insertions in productive TCRs, according to a later genetic analysis. Several of the top co-occurrence clusters appeared to be linked to parvovirus B19, influenza, CMV and Epstein-Barr virus, according to a later analysis. The authors suggested that the approach could potentially be extended to other disease states and immunological phenotypes. According to a later analysis, most CMV-associated TCR beta chains appeared to be HLA-restricted, and the HLA associations seemed to be driven largely by CMV exposure. In vitro tests confirmed that a few of the cytomegalovirus-associated TCR beta chains recognize cytomegalovirus antigens. HLA typing was unavailable for some donors at each locus, so association tests used only the typed subset. Only TCR beta chains were sequenced in this cohort, and the absence of alpha or paired-chain data limited detectable features. Across donors, most TCR sequences were observed very rarely, whereas some public TCRs were present in many individuals. A further reported finding was that TCR beta sequences accurately predicted the HLA-A and HLA-B alleles for most subjects in the first cohort. Compared with equally common non-associated chains, HLA-associated TCR beta chains in a later analysis were more clonally expanded and had lower generation probabilities. Presence/absence analyses assumed roughly uniform sequencing depth across donors, an assumption that may not hold. Because the 87-base-pair reads could not distinguish some IMGT-functional V segments, including TRBV6-2 and TRBV6-3, those segments were excluded. Correlated functional status among segregating V segments might be attributable to linkage disequilibrium, but an unknown experimental factor could not be ruled out. Some 15 rarely observed V segments, including chromosome 9 orphons, were excluded from the earlier analysis of approximately 500 of the donors because counts were too low. CMV serostatus was the only immune exposure information available for the cohort. Cytomegalovirus status was reported to be diagnosed by the classifier with high specificity and sensitivity in both the original and validation cohorts. Broadly in line with IMGT annotations, most TCR beta V segments showed up in productive rearrangements about 87% or about 30% of the time in an earlier analysis of around 600 of the donors. An association between a missense DCLRE1C variant and V-gene and J-gene trimming of TCR beta chains was found in a later genetic analysis and replicated in an independent cohort. A total of fewer than 200 TCR beta chains were listed by the study as associated with cytomegalovirus. When HLA alleles, especially DR and DQ, strongly co-occurred, attributing TCR associations to individual alleles was difficult. Specific HLA alleles were associated with 16,951 TCR beta sequences at a false discovery rate of 0.05 in a later analysis. The sequencing pipeline was judged likely to have produced a cluster of highly shared sequence variants as a technical artifact. In a later analysis, the rate of TCR association differed among HLA loci, with DRB1 alleles having the most associated TCRs and HLA-C alleles having the fewest.

Sequencing was carried out using PBMCs. This receptor chain uses TRBV10-3 and TRBJ2-1; the D gene lacks a confident call. The sequence came from a female donor in good health and CMV-seronegative. CDR3 sequence: CAISTTNEQFF. The DNA sequence reads TGTGCCATCAGTACGACAAATGAGCAGTTCTTC.